This is a list of T cell receptor beta chains from one sample in a study of T cell responses to AZD1222 COVID-19 vaccine. Generated by immunoSEQ multiplex PCR, the TCRdb table keeps only in-frame clones and is missing some. Of about 90,000 clones listed, 80% to 90% are singletons. This specimen consisted of peripheral blood, obtained on day 0 of AZD1222 vaccination. The origin of the receptors is an adult in good health. Each CDR3 is given with its conserved first and last residue. A D gene is named only where the DNA matches it firmly. Size is omitted from some rows. Given values are once, few, many or a class for expanded clones.

cdr3_nt cdr3_aa clone_size j_call v_call d_call
TGTGCCAGCAGCCAAGGGACGGGACAAACCTACGAGCAGTACTTC CASSQGTGQTYEQYF NA TRBJ2-7 TRBV4-2 NA
TGTGCCAGCAGCTTAGGGACTCAGGGGGTAGCATCCGAGCAGTACTTC CASSLGTQGVASEQYF NA TRBJ2-7 TRBV7-8 TRBD1
TGTGCCAGCAACACGGACAGGGGTGGGGAGCAGTACTTC CASNTDRGGEQYF NA TRBJ2-7 TRBV6-5 TRBD1
TGTGCCAGCAGCTTCCCACTAGCGGGAGGGTCCGGGGGGGAGCTGTTTTTT CASSFPLAGGSGGELFF once TRBJ2-2 TRBV7-3 TRBD2
TGCGCCAGCAGCTTAGACAGAAGCTACGAGCAGTACTTC CASSLDRSYEQYF once TRBJ2-7 TRBV5-1 NA
TGTGCCAGCAGTAATTTATTCGGCGACTCAGGAATCTGGGGGACTGAAGCTTTCTTT CASSNLFGDSGIWGTEAFF NA TRBJ1-1 TRBV13 NA
TGTGCCAGCAGTTCCCGGACTCGCCAGTGGTTCTTC CASSSRTRQWFF NA TRBJ2-1 TRBV7-8 NA
TGTGCCAGCAGCCCAAGGTGGGGACAGCCCCAGCATTTT CASSPRWGQPQHF few TRBJ1-5 TRBV5-6 NA
TGTGCCATCAGTGAGCCCGGGACTAGCGGGAGTGAAGAGACCCAGTACTTC CAISEPGTSGSEETQYF NA TRBJ2-5 TRBV10-3 TRBD2
TGTGCCAGCAGTTACCCCCCGGGACAGCGCCAAGGAAACACCATATATTTT CASSYPPGQRQGNTIYF NA TRBJ1-3 TRBV6-2/TRBV6-3 TRBD1
TGTGCCAGCAGCCCAAACCCTCCTCCAGAATTCTACGAGCAGTACTTC CASSPNPPPEFYEQYF NA TRBJ2-7 TRBV11-1 NA
TGTGCCAGCAGCCGTGGGCGGAAAGGGGGGGCTAGCAATCAGCCCCAGCATTTT CASSRGRKGGASNQPQHF NA TRBJ1-5 TRBV7-8 NA
TGTGCCAGTAGTATGGGCGGTCAGAACGAAGCTTTCTTT CASSMGGQNEAFF once TRBJ1-1 TRBV19 NA
TGTGCTGGGGGACAGGCGCGGGGTGGGGCCAACGTCCTGACTTTC CAGGQARGGANVLTF NA TRBJ2-6 TRBV28 TRBD1
TGCGCCAGCAGCACCCTGGGACTAGCGGGAGGGCCCTTGAGTCGGAATGAGCAGTTCTTC CASSTLGLAGGPLSRNEQFF NA TRBJ2-1 TRBV4-1 TRBD2
TGTGCCAGCAGTGAAACGGACTCAGGGCAGCCCCAGCATTTT CASSETDSGQPQHF NA TRBJ1-5 TRBV6-1 NA
TGTGCCAGCAGCCTCCCTCCTGGGACTAGCGGTTCCTACGAGCAGTACTTC CASSLPPGTSGSYEQYF once TRBJ2-7 TRBV6-2/TRBV6-3 TRBD2
TGCGCCAGCAGCTTGGACAGCAATTCACCCCTCCACTTT CASSLDSNSPLHF NA TRBJ1-6 TRBV5-1 NA
TGTGCCAGCAGCCCGACCGGGGGGGCGTATTCCTATGGCTACACCTTC CASSPTGGAYSYGYTF NA TRBJ1-2 TRBV3-1/TRBV3-2 NA
TGCGCCAGCGACGCTCTAGCGGGAGGGATCGGGAATGTTGGAACCCAGTACTTC CASDALAGGIGNVGTQYF NA TRBJ2-5 TRBV5-1 TRBD2
TGTGCCAGCAGCTATAGGGGGAGCGCCCAATCCTACAATGAGCAGTTCTTC CASSYRGSAQSYNEQFF NA TRBJ2-1 TRBV5-5 NA
TGTGCCAGCAGCTTAGGCCTGTCCGAAGGGACCCAGTACTTC CASSLGLSEGTQYF once TRBJ2-5 TRBV7-2 NA
TGTGCTAGTGGTTTGATACAGGGTATTGGAAATCAGCCCCAGCATTTT CASGLIQGIGNQPQHF NA TRBJ1-5 TRBV12-5 NA
TGTGCCAGCAGTTTATCGCTAGGGAGGGCAGATACGCAGTATTTT CASSLSLGRADTQYF NA TRBJ2-3 TRBV27 TRBD2
TGTGCCAGCCGTTGGGGGGTGGGCCTAAACAATGAGCAGTTCTTC CASRWGVGLNNEQFF NA TRBJ2-1 TRBV3-1/TRBV3-2 NA
TGTGCCAGTAGTATATTGGAGGCCACAGATACGCAGTATTTT CASSILEATDTQYF NA TRBJ2-3 TRBV19 NA
TGTGCCAGCAGCCAAGATCCGGGGGGAGCCTTCAATCAGCCCCAGCATTTT CASSQDPGGAFNQPQHF NA TRBJ1-5 TRBV4-2 NA
TGTGCCATCAGTGAGTCTCTAACGGGAGCAAACAATGAGCAGTTCTTC CAISESLTGANNEQFF NA TRBJ2-1 TRBV10-3 NA
TGTGCCAGCAGCTTAGAAAACAGGGGCCGGTTCGGCTATGGCTACACCTTC CASSLENRGRFGYGYTF once TRBJ1-2 TRBV7-9 TRBD1
TGCGCCAGCAGCTGGGGGACTAGCGGGATCGAAACCTACGAGCAGTACTTC CASSWGTSGIETYEQYF NA TRBJ2-7 TRBV5-1 TRBD2
TGTGCCAGCAGTTCAACAGGGAACCTAAATCAGCCCCAGCATTTT CASSSTGNLNQPQHF NA TRBJ1-5 TRBV6-5 NA
TGTGCCAGCAGATTAGCGGGAGGAACCAACGAGCAGTACTTC CASRLAGGTNEQYF few TRBJ2-7 TRBV5-8 TRBD2
TGCAGCGTTGAAGTGAGTGGCTCTGGAAACACCATATATTTT CSVEVSGSGNTIYF NA TRBJ1-3 TRBV29-1 NA
TGTGCCAGCAGTTTCCTCCAGTTAGGGGGAGGCTACACCTTC CASSFLQLGGGYTF NA TRBJ1-2 TRBV6-5 NA
TGTGCCAGCAGCCAAGATCTGCTCGCTGGAGAGCAGTACTTC CASSQDLLAGEQYF NA TRBJ2-7 TRBV4-2 NA
TGTGCCAGCAGCTTAGGCGGGGGTCAAGAGACCCAGTACTTC CASSLGGGQETQYF NA TRBJ2-5 TRBV13 NA
TGTGCCAGCAGTTTTTCAGGGAAGCTACAAGAGACCCAGTACTTC CASSFSGKLQETQYF NA TRBJ2-5 TRBV28 NA
TGTGCCATCAGTGATGACAGGGTTCAACAGCCCCAGCATTTT CAISDDRVQQPQHF NA TRBJ1-5 TRBV10-3 TRBD1
TGTGCCAGCAGTAGTCTGTGGGCGGGAGTATACGAGCAGTACTTC CASSSLWAGVYEQYF NA TRBJ2-7 TRBV5-4 TRBD2
TGTGCCAGCAGTCGAAACACCATATATTTT CASSRNTIYF NA TRBJ1-3 TRBV28 NA
TGTGCCAGCACCGAAGGACAGGCTATGAACACTGAAGCTTTCTTT CASTEGQAMNTEAFF few TRBJ1-1 TRBV7-6 TRBD1
TGTGCCAGCAGCGCCACTGGGACATCCTACAATGAGCAGTTCTTC CASSATGTSYNEQFF once TRBJ2-1 TRBV9 NA